Described below is a single T cell receptor beta chain sequence and its context. Its antigen is currently unknown. The data originate from a study of radiation and T cells in renal cell carcinoma. Time point meaning: blood 4 weeks post-SBRT, at nephrectomy. Treatment specified: 15 Gy SBRT to primary tumor, nephrectomy 4 weeks later. Nephrectomy followed 15 Gy stereotactic body radiation by 4 weeks. This renal cell carcinoma was of the clear cell type. The trim removed 5 bases at V and 2 bases at J, leaving 10 bases unmatched. In germline, CDR1 is SGHTA, CDR2 FQGNSA. The CDR3 spans 16 residues. Some clones are missing from TCRdb's copy, which holds only in-frame ones; the method was immunoSEQ multiplex PCR. This sample carries some 80,000 clones, approximately 87% of them seen once, and the ten largest clones take roughly 2.2%. Broader study findings: Pretreatment tumor biopsies were lacking, so baseline clonotypes are unknown. Top tumor clonotypes rose in blood 2 weeks post-radiation, then contracted.

The clonotype comes from an older woman with renal cell carcinoma. The specimen was blood, collected from a patient whose treatment included radiotherapy and nephrectomy. V and J are TRBV7-2 and TRBJ2-3, with 7 nucleotides matching TRBD2. CDR3 nucleotides: TGTGCCAGCAGCCCAGTGGGCGGGGGAAACACAGATACGCAGTATTTT. Translation gives CASSPVGGGNTDTQYF.